These 20 T cell receptor beta chains were all obtained from the same sample, sequenced in a study of blood T cell repertoires in COVID-19. The data were produced by immunoSEQ multiplex PCR, yet TCRdb's version contains in-frame clones alone and is incomplete. The sample lists some 200,000 clones; approximately 78% were seen once. Sequencing was carried out using peripheral blood. Receptor source: a woman in her 70s with COVID-19, enrolled during active disease.

The rearrangement links TRBV7-9 to TRBJ1-1; D is possibly TRBD1 (5 bases). The CDR3 spans 17 residues. Between the trimmed V and J ends, which lost 5 bases and 4 bases, there was a span of 23 bases. From germline, CDR1 is SEHNR and CDR2 FQNEAQ (reference sequence). In DNA form, the CDR3 reads TGTGCCAGCAGCCCACCCAATCTGGGGGGTTCCTTCACTGAAGCTTTCTTT. Translated, it gives CASSPPNLGGSFTEAFF.

The chain is built from TRBV6-5 and TRBJ1-2; weak D call: TRBD1 (5 bases). CDR3 size: 16 residues. V was cut by 1 base and J by 4 bases, with 16 bases left in between. Germline CDR1 and CDR2: MNHEY and SVGAGI. CDR3 in DNA: TGTGCCAGCAGTTACTTAAAAAGGAGGGACTTCTATGGCTACACCTTC. It yields the protein CASSYLKRRDFYGYTF.

The chain employs TRBV2 and TRBJ2-5; tentatively, D is TRBD2 (6 bases). Germline CDR1 SNHLY, CDR2 FYNNEI. Trimming stripped 6 bases from V and 7 bases from J, with 15 bases between. This CDR3 comprises 13 residues. The CDR3 loop is CASRFGLHATQYF. Written as DNA, the CDR3 is TGTGCCAGCAGATTCGGACTACACGCGACCCAGTACTTC.

In this sample, this clone turned up once. CDR3 coding DNA: TGTGCCAGCAGCCCACAGGGGGTGGTCACTGAAGCTTTCTTT. It translates to CASSPQGVVTEAFF. The chain couples TRBV7-2 to TRBJ1-1; 8 nucleotides line up with TRBD1. Trimming cost V 5 bases and J 4 bases; bases outside gene matches: 6. Germline lookup yields CDR1 SGHTA and CDR2 FQGNSA. The CDR3 runs 14 residues.

The gene calls are TRBV5-4 and TRBJ2-6; tentative D call: TRBD2 (6 bases). Germline loops: CDR1 SGHNT, CDR2 YYREEE (reference sequence). The V end was cut by 4 bases, the J end by 0 bases, with 8 bases between. CDR3 size: 15 residues. CDR3 DNA sequence: TGTGCCAGCAGCGCCGGGGGCTCTGGGGCCAACGTCCTGACTTTC. This gives the protein CASSAGGSGANVLTF.

The rearrangement uses TRBV6-5 and TRBJ1-5, with no clear D. The CDR3 spans 15 residues. Trimming cost V 6 bases and J 2 bases, with 14 bases left between them. CDR1 is MNHEY, CDR2 SVGAGI, per germline. CDR3 sequence: CASRVESRGNQPQHF. The CDR3 nucleotides are TGTGCCAGCAGAGTCGAATCGAGGGGCAATCAGCCCCAGCATTTT.

This clone was counted only a few times. V usage is TRBV5-1 and J usage is TRBJ2-3, with D maybe TRBD2 (6 bases). The CDR3 covers 14 residues. Trimming stripped 1 base from V and 6 bases from J, with 12 bases between. Germline loops: CDR1 SGHRS, CDR2 YFSETQ. CDR3 residues: CASSLPGAGDTQYF. In DNA form, the CDR3 reads TGCGCCAGCAGCTTGCCGGGAGCAGGGGATACGCAGTATTTT.

The chain is built from TRBV11-2 and TRBJ2-1; 8 positions match TRBD1. Germline V gives CDR1 SGHAT, CDR2 FQNNGV. This CDR3 has 16 amino acids. V was clipped by 1 base and J by 6 bases; unmatched bases: 8. DNA of the CDR3: TGTGCCAGCAGCTTAGCCCGGACAGGGCAACGCAATGAGCAGTTCTTC. Translation gives CASSLARTGQRNEQFF.

The chain is built from TRBV7-2 and TRBJ2-7, with TRBD2 matching over 11 bases. Germline lookup yields CDR1 SGHTA and CDR2 FQGNSA. There are 15 residues in the CDR3. The J segment lost 6 bases and the V segment lost 3 bases, leaving 7 bases of the junction unmatched. For the CDR3, the DNA is TGTGCCAGCAGCTTGCCAAATAGCGGGAGGGTCGAGCAGTACTTC. This encodes CASSLPNSGRVEQYF.

The rearrangement links TRBV27 to TRBJ2-7, with D tentatively TRBD2 (6 bases). CDR1 MNHEY and CDR2 SMNVEV come from the germline V gene (reference sequence). This CDR3 has 17 amino acids. The V and J ends lost 7 bases and 3 bases respectively, with 25 bases between them. Written as DNA, the CDR3 is TGTGCCAGCACCCCTGGACTAACAGGATATCTTTACTACGAGCAGTACTTC. Its protein is CASTPGLTGYLYYEQYF.

The chain is built from TRBV5-6 and TRBJ2-7, with unresolved D. CDR1 is SGHDT and CDR2 is YYEEEE in the germline V gene. The CDR3 consists of 14 residues. Trimming pared 1 base from V and 1 base from J, leaving 9 bases between. CDR3 sequence reads: CASSLMWRSYEQYF. CDR3 DNA: TGTGCCAGCAGCTTGATGTGGAGATCCTACGAGCAGTACTTC.

This chain links TRBV15 with TRBJ1-4; 9 positions match TRBD1. The germline CDR1 and CDR2 sequences are LNHNV and YYDKDF (reference sequence). V gave up 1 base and J gave up 8 bases; unmatched junction bases: 8. This CDR3 is built from 16 residues. The CDR3 spells CATSRGGGTGREKLFF. Written as DNA, the CDR3 is TGTGCCACCAGCAGAGGGGGGGGGACAGGGCGCGAAAAACTGTTTTTT. Combining the CDR3 with reference TRBV15 and TRBJ1-4 gives the whole variable domain DAMVIQNPRYQVTQFGKPVTLSCSQTLNHNVMYWYQQKSSQAPKLLFHYYDKDFNNEADTPDNFQSRRPNTSFCFLDIRSPGLGDTAMYLCATSRGGGTGREKLFFGSGTQLSVL.

The chain carries TRBV10-3 and TRBJ1-2; 8 bases fit TRBD1. The trim removed 4 bases at V and 2 bases at J, leaving 6 bases unmatched. This CDR3 is 15 amino acids long. Germline V gene sequence: CDR1 ENHRY, CDR2 SYGVKD. In DNA form, the CDR3 reads TGTGCCATCAGTGCCGACCAGGGGGCGAACTATGGCTACACCTTC. It codes for CAISADQGANYGYTF.

V usage is TRBV30 and J usage is TRBJ2-1, with D perhaps matching TRBD2 (5 bases). V was shortened by 2 bases and J by 3 bases, with 11 bases between the two germline ends. Germline V gene lookup returns CDR1 GTSNPN and CDR2 SVGIG (reference sequence). The CDR3 spans 14 residues. CDR3: CAWSLAAVYNEQFF. In DNA, the CDR3 is TGTGCCTGGAGTTTGGCAGCGGTCTACAATGAGCAGTTCTTC.

This clone is a singleton in its sample. This chain joins TRBV10-2 and TRBJ1-2, with 11 nucleotides matching TRBD1. V lost 3 bases, J lost 6 bases, and 6 bases stayed unmatched. The germline V gene encodes CDR1 WSHSY and CDR2 SAAADI. There are 15 residues in the CDR3. The CDR3 DNA sequence: TGCGCCAGCAGTGACCCGGGACAGGGGGATCATGGCTACACCTTC. Encoded protein: CASSDPGQGDHGYTF.

This chain joins TRBV5-1 and TRBJ2-4; no reliable D call. The CDR3 is 16 amino acids. Trimming left V 0 bases short and J 0 bases short, with 10 bases between. Germline-derived CDR1 and CDR2 are SGHRS and YFSETQ. CDR3 loop: CASSLGQNIAKNIQYF. In DNA, the CDR3 is TGCGCCAGCAGCTTGGGGCAAAATATAGCCAAAAACATTCAGTACTTC.

V is TRBV18 and J is TRBJ1-2; TRBD1 agrees at 12 bases. V lost 4 bases, J lost 4 bases, and 7 bases stayed unmatched. The CDR3 runs 16 residues. Germline V CDR1 and CDR2: KGHSH, LQKENI. CDR3 nucleotides: TGTGCCAGCTCACTGGGACAGGGGGCGTTCTCCTATGGCTACACCTTC. Its protein is CASSLGQGAFSYGYTF.

This clone was counted a single time. J is TRBJ1-3 and V is TRBV5-6; D gene unclear. CDR3 length: 15 amino acids. From germline, CDR1 is SGHDT and CDR2 YYEEEE. Between the trimmed V and J ends, which lost 0 bases and 0 bases, there was a span of 7 bases. The CDR3 sequence is CASSLGLFSGNTIYF. CDR3 sequence (DNA): TGTGCCAGCAGCTTGGGGCTGTTCTCTGGAAACACCATATATTTT. Variable domain in full (rest from reference TRBV5-6 and TRBJ1-3): DAGVTQSPTHLIKTRGQQVTLRCSPKSGHDTVSWYQQALGQGPQFIFQYYEEEERQRGNFPDRFSGHQFPNYSSELNVNALLLGDSALYLCASSLGLFSGNTIYFGEGSWLTVV.

CDR3 bases: TGCGCCAGCAGCCAAGAGGACAGGAGCACAGATACGCAGTATTTT. It translates to CASSQEDRSTDTQYF. The genes are TRBV4-1 and TRBJ2-3, with 7 bases lining up with TRBD1. The V segment lost 0 bases and the J segment 0 bases; nucleotides outside the gene matches: 0. This CDR3 is built from 15 residues. Germline assignment: CDR1 MGHRA and CDR2 YSYEKL.

The J gene is TRBJ1-6, the V gene TRBV6-6, with D perhaps matching TRBD1 (5 bases). The germline CDR1 and CDR2 sequences are MNHNY and SVGAGI (reference sequence). The germline V and J ends were trimmed by 5 bases and 7 bases, with 21 bases remaining between them. CDR3 length: 17 residues. CDR3 coding DNA: TGTGCCAGCAGTCCGTCCGGGACCGCTGGGAGGAATTCACCCCTCCACTTT. This translates into CASSPSGTAGRNSPLHF.